The sequence of this T cell receptor beta chain was determined in a study of cytomegalovirus exposure and HLA in healthy donors. Findings and limits, study-wide: Presence/absence analysis assumed near-uniform sequencing depth across donors. Per a prior analysis, the majority of TCR beta V segments were productive roughly 87% or roughly 30% of the time. What a later analysis reportedly showed was that an Asian-associated ancestry cluster had fewer N-insertions than the approximately 720-donor mean. It was reported that TCR beta sequences correctly inferred the HLA-A and HLA-B alleles for most subjects.

V dropped 6 bases and J dropped 4 bases, with 13 bases sitting between them. This CDR3 contains 14 residues. The germline CDR1 and CDR2 sequences are SGHVS and FQNEAQ. The PCR made use of 60 Vbeta and 13 Jbeta primers. TCRdb's table, derived via immunoSEQ multiplex PCR, lists solely in-frame clones and lacks some. Here the sample spans some 200,000 clones, approximately 84% being singletons. In the case of this clone: Its antigen is unknown.

The clonotype was recovered from a female donor in good health and CMV-seronegative. The sequencing input was PBMCs. This rearrangement joins TRBV7-8 to TRBJ2-4, with D perhaps TRBD1 (5 bases). Here the CDR3 reads CASSQSPGKNIQYF. For the CDR3, the DNA is TGTGCCAGCAGTCAAAGTCCAGGGAAAAACATTCAGTACTTC. Based on the CDR3 plus reference TRBV7-8 and TRBJ2-4, the full variable domain is GAGVSQSPRYKVAKRGQDVALRCDPISGHVSLFWYQQALGQGPEFLTYFQNEAQLDKSGLPSDRFFAERPEGSVSTLKIQRTQQEDSAVYLCASSQSPGKNIQYFGAGTRLSVL.